The 12 T cell receptor beta chains given below trace back to one sample, sequenced in a study of T cell responses to AZD1222 COVID-19 vaccine. Method: immunoSEQ multiplex PCR; TCRdb's copy keeps in-frame clones and lacks some. The sample carries some 150,000 clones, more than 85% recorded once. The material sequenced was peripheral blood, taken 28 days after the second AZD1222 dose. These receptors were obtained from an adult who received the AZD1222 COVID-19 vaccine.

The table lists this clone with a count of one. This chain joins TRBV2 and TRBJ1-4; D gene unclear. The CDR3 consists of 14 residues. Germline V gene data show CDR1 as SNHLY and CDR2 as FYNNEI. Trimming cost V 2 bases and J 8 bases, with 12 bases left between them. CDR3 nucleotides: TGTGCCAGCAGTGAAAGTTGGCTGGTCGAAAAACTGTTTTTT. Protein product: CASSESWLVEKLFF.

V and J are TRBV19 and TRBJ2-6; D possibly corresponds to TRBD1 (6 bases). Trimming removed 3 bases at V and 2 bases at J, with 14 bases between. In germline, CDR1 is LNHDA, CDR2 SQIVND (reference sequence). This CDR3 spans 17 amino acids. DNA of the CDR3: TGTGCCAGTAGTATCCTTGAGGGGGTTCCTGGGGCCAACGTCCTGACTTTC. Translating gives CASSILEGVPGANVLTF.

J is TRBJ1-5 and V is TRBV21-1; TRBD1 is taken as the D call from the table, unchecked against the DNA. TRBV21-1 corresponds to a pseudogene. CDR3 length: 13 amino acids. CDR3 nucleotides: TGTGCCAGCAGCATTGACAGGGGAAAGCCCCAGCATTTT. This translates into CASSIDRGKPQHF.

A word on this clone: At the DNA level, this CDR3 is encoded by other sequences in the same sample as well. This chain links TRBV19 with TRBJ1-1; D not resolved. Per the germline V gene, CDR1 is LNHDA and CDR2 is SQIVND (reference sequence). The CDR3 sequence is 13 residues long. V lost 2 bases and J lost 5, with 9 bases in between. The CDR3 here is CASSILGNTEAFF. The CDR3 nucleotides read TGTGCCAGTAGTATACTGGGAAATACTGAAGCTTTCTTT.

V gene TRBV9 combines with J gene TRBJ2-5, with 8 bases identical to TRBD1. There are 14 residues in the CDR3. CDR1 is SGDLS and CDR2 is YYNGEE in the germline V gene. With 0 bases clipped from V and 7 bases from J, the junction kept 5 bases outside the gene matches. The CDR3 region is CASSVAQGAGTQYF. CDR3 in DNA: TGTGCCAGCAGCGTAGCGCAGGGGGCAGGGACCCAGTACTTC.

This clone appeared once. CDR3 amino acids: CASSILQGSYGYTF. CDR3 coding DNA: TGTGCCAGTAGTATCCTACAGGGATCCTATGGCTACACCTTC. The V gene is TRBV19, the J gene TRBJ1-2; TRBD1 is a possible D gene (6 bases). V was shortened by 3 bases and J by 4 bases, with 12 bases between the two germline ends. Germline CDR1 LNHDA, CDR2 SQIVND (reference sequence). CDR3 size: 14 residues. The whole variable domain, remainder taken from reference TRBV19 and TRBJ1-2, is DGGITQSPKYLFRKEGQNVTLSCEQNLNHDAMYWYRQDPGQGLRLIYYSQIVNDFQKGDIAEGYSVSREKKESFPLTVTSAQKNPTAFYLCASSILQGSYGYTFGSGTRLTVV.

The chain combines TRBV28 with TRBJ1-5, with D perhaps matching TRBD1 (5 bases). Germline V gives CDR1 MDHEN, CDR2 SYDVKM. V shed 2 bases and J shed 9 bases, with 17 bases lying between them. The CDR3 is 15 amino acids. The CDR3 protein is CASSLPGLGLRPQHF. The CDR3 DNA follows: TGTGCCAGCAGTTTACCAGGGTTAGGATTGCGGCCCCAGCATTTT.

V usage is TRBV6-5 and J usage is TRBJ2-2, with TRBD1 as a possible D gene (6 bases). Germline V gives CDR1 MNHEY, CDR2 SVGAGI. V was cut by 3 bases and J by 8 bases, with 13 bases left in between. This CDR3 has 14 residues. In DNA form, the CDR3 reads TGTGCCAGCAGTTATCGGACAGCGATGGGGGAGCTGTTTTTT. It encodes CASSYRTAMGELFF.

The gene calls are TRBV6-5 and TRBJ1-1; D remains unclear. The CDR3 is 14 residues long. Per the germline V gene, CDR1 is MNHEY and CDR2 is SVGAGI. The V and J ends lost 6 bases and 4 bases respectively, with 15 bases between them. This chain's CDR3 is CASSLTVVGTEAFF. CDR3 in DNA: TGTGCCAGCAGCCTTACGGTGGTGGGCACTGAAGCTTTCTTT.

This clone has just one count. The V and J genes are TRBV19 and TRBJ1-6; 8 bases map to TRBD1. The germline V gene has CDR1 LNHDA and CDR2 SQIVND (reference sequence). The V gene end was trimmed by 5 bases and the J gene end by 8 bases; junction bases not matched to a gene: 8. This CDR3 spans 15 amino acids. The CDR3: CASSPEGQDDSPLHF. DNA for the CDR3: TGTGCCAGTAGTCCCGAGGGACAGGATGATTCACCCCTCCACTTT.

The V and J genes are TRBV7-8 and TRBJ2-3, with D possibly called TRBD1 or TRBD2 (7 bases each). The V end was cut by 4 bases, the J end by 3 bases, with 20 bases between. There are 17 residues in the CDR3. Germline V gene sequence: CDR1 SGHVS, CDR2 FQNEAQ. The CDR3 loop is CASSSPQGRGRTDTQYF. The CDR3 nucleotides read TGTGCCAGCAGCTCCCCACAGGGGAGGGGACGGACAGATACGCAGTATTTT.

The chain couples TRBV18 to TRBJ1-1, with D unresolved. The length of the CDR3 is 14 residues. The germline V gene has CDR1 KGHSH and CDR2 LQKENI. V lost 2 bases, J lost 1 base, and 8 bases lay in between. CDR3 sequence: CASSPKQRNTEAFF. Here the CDR3 DNA reads TGTGCCAGCTCACCAAAACAACGGAACACTGAAGCTTTCTTT.